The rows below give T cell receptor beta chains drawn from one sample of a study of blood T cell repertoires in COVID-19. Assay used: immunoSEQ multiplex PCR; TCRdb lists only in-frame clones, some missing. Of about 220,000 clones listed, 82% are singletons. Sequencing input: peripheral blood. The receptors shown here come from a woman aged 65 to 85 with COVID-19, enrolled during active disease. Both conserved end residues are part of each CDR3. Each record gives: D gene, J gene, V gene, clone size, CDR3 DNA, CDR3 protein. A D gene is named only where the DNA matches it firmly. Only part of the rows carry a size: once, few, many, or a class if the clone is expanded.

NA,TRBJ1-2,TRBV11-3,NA,TGTGCCAGCAGCCAGGGAGGCGCCAATGGCTACACCTTC,CASSQGGANGYTF
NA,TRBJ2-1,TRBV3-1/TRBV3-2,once,TGTGCCAGCAGCCGCCTTGGGGGCGTTAAAGATGAGCAGTTCTTC,CASSRLGGVKDEQFF
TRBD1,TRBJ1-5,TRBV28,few,TGTGCCAGCAGTAGAAAAAGGCCTGGGACAGGGTTGGGCAATCAGCCCCAGCATTTT,CASSRKRPGTGLGNQPQHF
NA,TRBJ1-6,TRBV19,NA,TGTGCCAGTAGTGTTGACAGATCTAATTCACCCCTCCACTTT,CASSVDRSNSPLHF
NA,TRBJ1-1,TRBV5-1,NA,TGCGCCAGCAGCGCCACCGGACAGCTGAACACTGAAGCTTTCTTT,CASSATGQLNTEAFF
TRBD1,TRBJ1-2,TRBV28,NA,TGTGCCAGCAGATCAGGGACAGCTAACTATGGCTACACCTTC,CASRSGTANYGYTF
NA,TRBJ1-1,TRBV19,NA,TGTGCCAGTAGTGGCAGGGTTGGCGGCACTGAAGCTTTCTTT,CASSGRVGGTEAFF
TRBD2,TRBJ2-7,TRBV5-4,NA,TGTGCCAGCAGCTTGGTACTGGCGGGAGGGCCCTACGAGCAGTACTTC,CASSLVLAGGPYEQYF
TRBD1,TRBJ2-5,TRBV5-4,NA,TGTGCCAGCAGCTCGGCAGGGGGCCTCCAGGTGACCCAGTACTTC,CASSSAGGLQVTQYF
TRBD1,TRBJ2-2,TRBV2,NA,TGTGCCAGCAGTGAGGCAGGGGGTCGCGGGGAGCTGTTTTTT,CASSEAGGRGELFF
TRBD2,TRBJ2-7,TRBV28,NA,TGTGCCAGCAGTTCTCCAGCGGGAGTTCACCACGAGCAGTACTTC,CASSSPAGVHHEQYF
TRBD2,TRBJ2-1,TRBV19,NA,TGTGCCAGTGCCAAGACTACACCGACTAGCGGTTACAATGAGCAGTTCTTC,CASAKTTPTSGYNEQFF
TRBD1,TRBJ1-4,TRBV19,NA,TGTGCCAGTAGCCACAGGGGATTTAATGAAAAACTGTTTTTT,CASSHRGFNEKLFF
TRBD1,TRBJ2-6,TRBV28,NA,TGTGCCAGCAGTCCCAACCCCGGGACAGGTTTCTCTGGGGCCAACGTCCTGACTTTC,CASSPNPGTGFSGANVLTF
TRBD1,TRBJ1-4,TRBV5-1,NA,TGCGCCAGCAGCAGAAAACAGGGGGCTAATGAAAAACTGTTTTTT,CASSRKQGANEKLFF
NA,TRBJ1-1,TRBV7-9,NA,TGTGCCAGCAACGGACACCTCTTGAACACTGAAGCTTTCTTT,CASNGHLLNTEAFF
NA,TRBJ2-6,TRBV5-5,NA,TGTGCCAGCAGCTTGGAACCCCGCGGCTCTGGGGCCAACGTCCTGACTTTC,CASSLEPRGSGANVLTF
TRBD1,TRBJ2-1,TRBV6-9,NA,TGTGCCAGCAGCTTACCGGGACAGGGTTTGGATGAGCAGTTCTTC,CASSLPGQGLDEQFF
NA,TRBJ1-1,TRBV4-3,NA,TGCGCCAGCAGCCAAAACCCAACTGTTCAGCTAGGAGCTTTCTTT,CASSQNPTVQLGAFF
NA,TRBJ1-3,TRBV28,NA,TGTGCCAGCAGTATTGTGGGGGGAAGTTCACGAGACACCATATATTTT,CASSIVGGSSRDTIYF
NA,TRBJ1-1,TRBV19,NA,TGTGCCAGTAGTATAGTTTACGGACAGTCTCACACTGAAGCTTTCTTT,CASSIVYGQSHTEAFF